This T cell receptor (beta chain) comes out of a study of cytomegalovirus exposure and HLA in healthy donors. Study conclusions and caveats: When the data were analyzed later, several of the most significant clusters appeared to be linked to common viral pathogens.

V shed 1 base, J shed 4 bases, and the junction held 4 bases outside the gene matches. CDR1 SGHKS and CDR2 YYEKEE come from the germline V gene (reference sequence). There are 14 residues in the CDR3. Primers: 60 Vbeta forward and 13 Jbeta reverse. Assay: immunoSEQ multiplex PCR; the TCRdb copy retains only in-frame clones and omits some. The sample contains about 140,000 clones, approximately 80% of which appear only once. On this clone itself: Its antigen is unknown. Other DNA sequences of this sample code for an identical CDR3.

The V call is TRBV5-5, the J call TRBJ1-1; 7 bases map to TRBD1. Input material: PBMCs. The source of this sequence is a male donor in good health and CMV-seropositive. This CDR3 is CASSLQGGGTEAFF. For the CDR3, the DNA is TGTGCCAGCAGCTTGCAGGGGGGTGGCACTGAAGCTTTCTTT.